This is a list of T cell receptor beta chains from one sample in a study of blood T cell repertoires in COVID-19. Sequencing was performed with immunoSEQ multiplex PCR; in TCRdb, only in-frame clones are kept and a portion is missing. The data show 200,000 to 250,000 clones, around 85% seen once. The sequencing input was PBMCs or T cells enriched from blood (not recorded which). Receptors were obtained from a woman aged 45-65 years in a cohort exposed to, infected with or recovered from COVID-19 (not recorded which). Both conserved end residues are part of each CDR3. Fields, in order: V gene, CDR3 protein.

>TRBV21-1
CASSGQTSAGNTEAFF
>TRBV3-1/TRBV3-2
CASSYGTGPYGYTF
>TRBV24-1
CATSDPGLAGSYNEQFF
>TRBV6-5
CASSYSGSLDTEAFF
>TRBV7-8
CASTLRIAGSTDTQYF
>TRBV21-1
CASSKVRGAASYEQYF
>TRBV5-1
CASSLRIGGLSAAATQYF
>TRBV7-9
CASSLFGGEIGYEQYF
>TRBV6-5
CASSPWSSYNSPLHF
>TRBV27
CASSRGEGYNEQFF